A single sample is the source of the 8 T cell receptor beta chains below, sequenced in a study of blood T cells in healthy people across ages (dated by TCRdb to between 2015 and 2017). Library preparation was by 5' RACE. The run used an Illumina HiSeq 2500. The second PCR ran for about 6 to 12 cycles and used a J-beta primer mix along with a sample-barcoded 5' primer. The public reads were reanalyzed by TCRdb: fastp trimming at Q25, MiXCR alignment, in-frame beta chains only. Each CDR3 protein gets just one entry, which takes the most common genes and DNA from the rows behind it. This sample gives about 580,000 distinct CDR3 sequences in total; more than 45% of them show up just once. The top ten clonotypes cover 20% to 25% of the sample. Sequencing was performed on blood. These receptors were collected from a man at least 80 years old in good health.

The chain carries TRBV7-9 and TRBJ2-2; D may be TRBD1 (5 bases). The V gene's germline CDR1 is SEHNR and CDR2 FQNEAQ (reference sequence). CDR3 size: 15 residues. Trimming took 1 base from V and 1 from J, leaving 7 bases between them. CDR3 DNA: TGTGCCAGCAGCTTAGACAGGCAGAACACCGGGGAGCTGTTTTTT. Translating it yields CASSLDRQNTGELFF.

The chain is built from TRBV10-3 and TRBJ2-1, with 10 bases identical to TRBD2. The CDR3 spans 16 residues. J lost 6 bases, V lost 0 bases, and 5 bases had no gene match. Germline CDR1 reads ENHRY; CDR2 reads SYGVKD. CDR3 protein: CAISESVAGGGNEQFF. The CDR3 DNA is TGTGCCATCAGTGAGTCAGTAGCGGGAGGAGGCAATGAGCAGTTCTTC.

There are a few counts of this clonotype. The chain has TRBV7-9 and TRBJ2-1; D unresolved. The CDR3 spans 12 residues. With 3 bases removed from V and 8 bases from J, the gap between germline ends came to 8 bases. The germline V gene has CDR1 SEHNR and CDR2 FQNEAQ (reference sequence). The CDR3: CASSLPRHEQFF. CDR3 DNA: TGTGCCAGCAGCTTGCCCCGGCATGAGCAGTTCTTC. The full variable domain, with the rest looked up from reference TRBV7-9 and TRBJ2-1, is DTGVSQNPRHKITKRGQNVTFRCDPISEHNRLYWYRQTLGQGPEFLTYFQNEAQLEKSRLLSDRFSAERPKGSFSTLEIQRTEQGDSAMYLCASSLPRHEQFFGPGTRLTVL.

As to this clonotype: The junction departs from germline at one end; a sequencing error may be responsible. This sequence joins TRBV20-1 and TRBJ2-1; 7 bases agree with TRBD2. CDR1 is DFQATT and CDR2 is SNEGSKA in the germline V gene (reference sequence). The CDR3 covers 15 residues. CDR3 in DNA: TGTAGTGCTCAGGTACCCCTAGCGGCTTACAATGAGCAGTTCTTC. Translating gives CSAQVPLAAYNEQFF.

The V gene is TRBV6-1, the J gene TRBJ2-7; D not resolved. The V gene lost 1 base and the J gene lost 3 bases, with 10 bases spanning the gap. The CDR3 extends over 14 amino acids. Germline V gene lookup returns CDR1 MNHNS and CDR2 SASEGT. The CDR3 region has the DNA TGTGCCAGCAGTGAAGAAGGGCCAGGCTACGAGCAGTACTTC. As protein: CASSEEGPGYEQYF.

This clonotype appeared a few times. This chain links TRBV24-1 with TRBJ2-1; 10 bases are shared with TRBD1. Per germline, CDR1 KGHDR and CDR2 SFDVKD. This CDR3 contains 17 residues. V lost 4 bases, J lost 7 bases, and 12 bases stayed unmatched. Here the CDR3 reads CATSDSRPGQGKNEQFF. The CDR3 DNA sequence: TGTGCCACCAGTGACTCCCGTCCGGGACAGGGGAAGAATGAGCAGTTCTTC.

The table lists this clonotype with a few counts. V is TRBV30 and J is TRBJ2-3; D is ambiguous. Germline V gene sequence: CDR1 GTSNPN, CDR2 SVGIG (reference sequence). This CDR3 comprises 13 residues. The CDR3 protein is CAYRTSSTDTQYF. CDR3 sequence (DNA): TGTGCTTACCGGACCAGTAGCACAGATACGCAGTATTTT.

This chain links TRBV4-3 with TRBJ2-1; TRBD2 matches 7 bases. Trimming removed 0 bases from V and 3 bases from J; junction bases left unmatched: 2. CDR3 length: 15 amino acids. The germline V gene has CDR1 LGHNA and CDR2 YSLEER. The CDR3 DNA is TGCGCCAGCAGCCAAGAACAGCGGGGCTACAATGAGCAGTTCTTC. Protein: CASSQEQRGYNEQFF.